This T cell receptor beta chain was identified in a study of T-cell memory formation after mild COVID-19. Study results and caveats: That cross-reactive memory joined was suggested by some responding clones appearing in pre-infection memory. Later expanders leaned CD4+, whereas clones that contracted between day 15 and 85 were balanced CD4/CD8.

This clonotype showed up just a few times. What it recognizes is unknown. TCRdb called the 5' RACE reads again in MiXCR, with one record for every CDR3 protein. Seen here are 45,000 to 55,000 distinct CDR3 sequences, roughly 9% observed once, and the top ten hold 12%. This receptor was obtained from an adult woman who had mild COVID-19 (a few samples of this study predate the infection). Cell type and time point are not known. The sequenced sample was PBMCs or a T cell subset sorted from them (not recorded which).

The CDR3 DNA reads as TGTGCCAGCAGCCCACAGACAGGCAGAGGGGAAATTCAGTACTTC. Translation gives CASSPQTGRGEIQYF. The genes are TRBV3-1 and TRBJ2-4; D possibly corresponds to TRBD1 (6 bases). V lost 4 bases and J lost 10, with 20 bases in between. The CDR3 totals 15 residues. Germline values: CDR1 LGHDT, CDR2 YNNKEL (reference sequence).